The clone carrying this T cell receptor beta chain was observed a few times. Amplification used 60 Vbeta primers and 13 Jbeta primers. TCRdb keeps only in-frame clones here, not all; method: immunoSEQ multiplex PCR. The sample records over 90,000 clones, roughly 80% being singletons. The data were taken from a study of cytomegalovirus exposure and HLA in healthy donors. Study-wide background: Across 350 to 500 genotyped donors, about 81% landed in the Caucasian-associated ancestry cluster.

The sequence was collected from a male donor in good health and CMV-seropositive. Input material: PBMCs.

CDR3 in amino acids: CAWGGTSERILSYEQYF. As DNA, the CDR3 is TGTGCCTGGGGCGGGACTAGCGAGAGAATCCTCTCCTACGAGCAGTACTTC. This chain connects TRBV30 to TRBJ2-7; TRBD2 matches at 10 bases. CDR3 length: 17 amino acids. Trimming cost V 5 bases and J 0 bases; bases outside gene matches: 13. Germline CDR1 reads GTSNPN; CDR2 reads SVGIG (reference sequence).